These 16 T cell receptor beta chains were sequenced from one sample in a study of blood T cells in healthy people across ages. Then a second PCR, running roughly 7 to 11 cycles, was carried out with a sample-barcoded 5' primer and a J-beta primer mix. TCRdb reprocessed the 5' RACE reads with MiXCR, giving one entry per CDR3 protein. The table lists under 2,000,000 distinct CDR3 sequences, approximately 50% of them singletons. Sequenced sample: blood. The receptor source for this set is a woman between 40 and 55 years old in good health.

This clonotype appeared a few times. V gene TRBV7-9 combines with J gene TRBJ2-2, with TRBD1 matching over 12 bases. The trim removed 2 bases at V and 7 bases at J, leaving 2 bases unmatched. The germline V gene has CDR1 SEHNR and CDR2 FQNEAQ (reference sequence). The CDR3 length is 15 residues. The CDR3 DNA follows: TGTGCCAGCAGCTTACGGGACAGGGGGCTCGGGGAGCTGTTTTTT. Translation: CASSLRDRGLGELFF.

This chain uses TRBV20-1 with TRBJ2-5, with TRBD1 matching 7 bases. V lost 1 base, J lost 4 bases, and 12 bases stayed unmatched. This CDR3 is 16 amino acids long. Germline values: CDR1 DFQATT, CDR2 SNEGSKA (reference sequence). Here the CDR3 DNA reads TGCAGTGCTAGAGTCCCTGGACAGGCTACGGGAGAGACCCAGTACTTC. As protein: CSARVPGQATGETQYF.

J is TRBJ2-3 and V is TRBV28; TRBD2 might be the D (6 bases). This CDR3 spans 18 amino acids. Germline V CDR1 and CDR2: MDHEN, SYDVKM. The V end lost 4 bases, the J end lost 0 bases, and 20 bases lay between the germline ends. CDR3 amino acids: CASSWSRLGPRSTDTQYF. In DNA, the CDR3 is TGTGCCAGCAGTTGGAGCAGACTAGGGCCCCGGAGCACAGATACGCAGTATTTT.

In this sample, this clonotype turned up once. The genes are TRBV25-1 and TRBJ1-4; the D is unclear. This CDR3 region has 16 residues. Germline lookup yields CDR1 MGHDK and CDR2 SYGVNS. The V gene lost 1 base and the J gene lost 4 bases, with 13 bases spanning the gap. The CDR3 here is CASSELGLKNNEKLFF. CDR3 DNA sequence: TGTGCCAGCAGTGAATTAGGACTGAAAAATAATGAAAAACTGTTTTTT.

The gene calls are TRBV9 and TRBJ1-2; D might be TRBD1 (5 bases). The V and J ends lost 3 bases and 8 bases respectively, with 23 bases between them. The CDR3 extends over 16 amino acids. The germline V gene has CDR1 SGDLS and CDR2 YYNGEE. The CDR3 DNA sequence: TGTGCCAGCAGCGAAGGCCCTGGATCAGGGCCGTTCGGCTACACCTTC. Translation: CASSEGPGSGPFGYTF.

Concerning this clonotype: An end of the junction differs from the germline gene, which may be a read error. The rearrangement links TRBV20-1 to TRBJ2-1, with 12 bases fitting TRBD1. The CDR3 contains 14 residues. Germline loops: CDR1 DFQATT, CDR2 SNEGSKA (reference sequence). As DNA, the CDR3 is TGCAGTGCTATGGGACAGGGGGCCTACAATGAGAAGTTCTTC. The encoded protein is CSAMGQGAYNEKFF.

The rearrangement joins TRBV4-3 to TRBJ2-6, with D uncertain. From germline, CDR1 is LGHNA and CDR2 YSLEER. V lost 1 base and J lost 3, with 4 bases in between. The CDR3 runs to 14 residues. The CDR3 DNA is TGCGCCAGCAGCCAAGTGGTTGGGGCCAACGTCCTGACTTTC. This gives the protein CASSQVVGANVLTF.

The V gene is TRBV4-3, the J gene TRBJ2-1; D unresolved. CDR1 is LGHNA and CDR2 is YSLEER in the germline V gene. The CDR3 loop spans 14 amino acids. V dropped 0 bases and J dropped 4 bases, with 7 bases sitting between them. CDR3 nucleotides: TGCGCCAGCAGCCAAGATGGCCCTTACAATGAGCAGTTCTTC. This sequence encodes CASSQDGPYNEQFF.

V and J are TRBV5-1 and TRBJ2-1, with unresolved D. The V gene lost 3 bases and the J gene lost 1 base, with 8 bases spanning the gap. The CDR3 extends over 14 amino acids. The V gene's germline CDR1 is SGHRS and CDR2 YFSETQ. This CDR3 is CASSSAASYNEQFF. The CDR3, as DNA: TGCGCCAGCAGCTCGGCGGCTTCCTACAATGAGCAGTTCTTC.

The rearrangement links TRBV6-6 to TRBJ1-2, with D possibly matching TRBD1 (5 bases). Trimming left V 3 bases short and J 4 bases short, with 12 bases between. The germline V gene encodes CDR1 MNHNY and CDR2 SVGAGI (reference sequence). This CDR3 has 14 residues. The chain's CDR3 is CASSYPSGGYGYTF. The CDR3 coding sequence is TGTGCCAGCAGTTATCCCAGTGGGGGCTATGGCTACACCTTC.

The V call is TRBV10-1, the J call TRBJ1-4; 10 bases match TRBD1. This CDR3 is 15 amino acids long. The germline V gene encodes CDR1 WNHNN and CDR2 SYGVQD (reference sequence). Trimming took 4 bases from V and 5 from J; bases not matched to a gene: 4. Written as DNA, the CDR3 is TGCGCCAGCAGTGCGACAGGGGGCGAGAATGAAAAACTGTTTTTT. It codes for CASSATGGENEKLFF.

The chain combines TRBV11-3 with TRBJ2-7; D possibly uses TRBD1 or TRBD2 (5 bases each). In germline, CDR1 is SGHNT, CDR2 YENEEA. V gave up 0 bases and J gave up 6 bases, with 9 bases separating them. The CDR3 contains 13 residues. The CDR3 protein is CASSLEAGTEQYF. In DNA, the CDR3 is TGTGCCAGCAGCTTAGAAGCAGGGACCGAGCAGTACTTC.

This clonotype was counted a few times. The rearrangement links TRBV6-5 to TRBJ2-7; 8 nucleotides agree with TRBD1. The J call is uncertain, as TRBJ2-5 better fits the DNA end. The V gene's germline CDR1 is MNHEY and CDR2 SVGAGI. The CDR3 has 15 amino acids. In DNA form, the CDR3 reads TGTGCCAGCAGTTACAGTTCGACAGGGGCGGTGACCCAGTACTTC. Translation gives CASSYSSTGAVTQYF.

The CDR3 region is CASSVTGTVEQYF. CDR3 in DNA: TGTGCCAGCAGTGTGACCGGGACAGTAGAGCAGTACTTC. V usage is TRBV12-3 or TRBV12-4 and J usage is TRBJ2-7; TRBD1 matches at 7 bases. CDR3 size: 13 residues. The J segment lost 7 bases and the V segment lost 5 bases, leaving 8 bases of the junction unmatched.

V usage is TRBV6-2 or TRBV6-3 and J usage is TRBJ2-7; D may be TRBD2 (6 bases). This CDR3 has 13 amino acids. V lost 0 bases to trimming and J lost 11 bases, with 14 bases between them. Germline values: CDR1 MNHEY, CDR2 SVGEGT. The CDR3 protein is CASSYSARDSKYF. Here the CDR3 DNA reads TGTGCCAGCAGTTACTCGGCCCGGGACTCGAAGTACTTC.

The chain joins TRBV12-3 or TRBV12-4 to TRBJ1-2; TRBD1 agrees at 8 bases. The CDR3 spans 13 residues. V was clipped by 5 bases and J by 7 bases; unmatched bases: 6. CDR3: CASSADRVAGYTF. Written as DNA, the CDR3 is TGTGCCAGCAGTGCGGACAGGGTGGCTGGCTACACCTTC.